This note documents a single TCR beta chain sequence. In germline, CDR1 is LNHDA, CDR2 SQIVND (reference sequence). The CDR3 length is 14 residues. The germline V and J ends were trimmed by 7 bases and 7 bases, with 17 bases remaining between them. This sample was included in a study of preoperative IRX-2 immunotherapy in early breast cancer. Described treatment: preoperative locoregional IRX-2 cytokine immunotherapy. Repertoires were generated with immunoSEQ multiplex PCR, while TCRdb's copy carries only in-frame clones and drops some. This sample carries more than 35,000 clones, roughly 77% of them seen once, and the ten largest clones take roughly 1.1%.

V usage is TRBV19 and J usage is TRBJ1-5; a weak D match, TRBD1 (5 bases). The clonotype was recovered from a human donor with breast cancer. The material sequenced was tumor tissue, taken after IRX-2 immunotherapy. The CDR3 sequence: CASTLSGQRQPQHF. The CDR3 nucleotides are TGTGCCAGTACCCTCTCGGGGCAGCGGCAGCCCCAGCATTTT.